These T cell receptor beta chains were read from a single sample in a study of blood T cells in healthy people across ages. TCRdb used MiXCR to reprocess the 5' RACE reads, holding one entry per CDR3 protein. This sample yields 780,000 or so distinct CDR3 sequences, of which about 55% are seen a single time; about 42% belongs to the top ten. Sequencing used blood. These receptor sequences come from a man older than 75 in good health. CDR3s include the opening cysteine and the closing phenylalanine or tryptophan. The D gene is left open where the match is weak. Size is omitted from some rows. Given values are once, few, many or a class for expanded clones.

d_call,clone_size,v_call,j_call,cdr3_length,cdr3_nt,cdr3_aa
TRBD1,few,TRBV10-3,TRBJ2-1,16,TGTGCCATCAGTGCAAGAAGCCGGGACAGGGCGGATGAGCAGTTCTTC,CAISARSRDRADEQFF
TRBD2,many,TRBV20-1,TRBJ2-5,15,TGCAGTGCTCCTGGGGTAGCGGGAGTGAGGGAGACCCAGTACTTC,CSAPGVAGVRETQYF
TRBD2,.,TRBV7-6,TRBJ2-3,16,TGTGCCAGCAGCTTAGTTGGAAGCGGGAGCACGGATACGCAGTATTTT,CASSLVGSGSTDTQYF
TRBD2,.,TRBV7-2,TRBJ2-5,15,TGTGCCAGCAGCTTAGGTAGCGGGAAGGGAAATGAGCAGTACTTC,CASSLGSGKGNEQYF
.,.,TRBV4-1,TRBJ1-2,15,TGCGCCAGCAGCCAAGATACCGGGGAGGTCTATGGCTACACCTTC,CASSQDTGEVYGYTF
.,.,TRBV29-1,TRBJ2-1,13,TGCAGCGTTGTTACTATCTCATACAATGAGCAGTTCTTC,CSVVTISYNEQFF
.,.,TRBV5-1,TRBJ2-3,14,TGCGCCAGCAGCCCAGAGAGACAGGACAGATACGCGTATTTT,CASSPERQDRYAYF
.,.,TRBV9,TRBJ2-3,17,TGTGCCAGCAGTGGTCTTGGGACCCTAGAAAGCACAGATATGCAGTATTTT,CASSGLGTLESTDMQYF
.,few,TRBV11-2,TRBJ2-7,16,TGTGCCAGCAGCTTAGATTGGAGGGGAGCCTCCTACGAGCAGTACTTC,CASSLDWRGASYEQYF
TRBD2,few,TRBV29-1,TRBJ2-7,12,TGCAGCGTGGGTGCGGGAGAGTACGAGCAGTACTTC,CSVGAGEYEQYF
.,.,TRBV14,TRBJ1-4,16,TGTGCCAGCAGCCAAGGTTTATTGGTCGGGGGCGAAAAACTGTTTTTT,CASSQGLLVGGEKLFF
.,.,TRBV29-1,TRBJ2-4,13,TGCAGCGTTGCCATACAGGGGTGGAGGGAGCAGTACTTC,CSVAIQGWREQYF
.,few,TRBV25-1,TRBJ2-7,15,TGTGCCAGCAGGGAGGCAGGCCCAGGCCCCTACGAGCAGTACTTC,CASREAGPGPYEQYF
.,.,TRBV5-1,TRBJ1-1,14,TGCGCCAGCAGCCCTGACACCGCTGGGACTGAAGCTTTCTTT,CASSPDTAGTEAFF
TRBD2,.,TRBV20-1,TRBJ2-7,15,TGCAGTGCTAGGCCCGGGACTAGCGGGAGGATAGAGCAGTACTTC,CSARPGTSGRIEQYF
.,many,TRBV6-6,TRBJ2-1,12,TGTGCCAGCAGTTACTCGGAGGATGAGCAGTTCTTC,CASSYSEDEQFF
TRBD1,.,TRBV27,TRBJ1-2,13,TGTGCCAGCAGTTTTCGGTCAGGGGGTGGCTACACCTTC,CASSFRSGGGYTF
.,.,TRBV21-1,TRBJ2-1,16,TGTGCCAGCAGAGTATCTCCGGAGAGCTCCTACAATGAGCAGTTCTTC,CASRVSPESSYNEQFF
.,.,TRBV5-1,TRBJ1-1,15,TGCGCCAGCAGCTTGGATTCCGGTTTCGCCACTGAAGCTTTCTTT,CASSLDSGFATEAFF
.,.,TRBV11-3,TRBJ2-7,15,TGTGCCAGCAGTTTCAAGGGTGACATCCCCGCGAAGCAGTACTTC,CASSFKGDIPAKQYF
TRBD1,.,TRBV27,TRBJ2-3,14,TGTGCCAGCAGTTCACCCGCCAGGGGGGATACGCAGTATTTT,CASSSPARGDTQYF
TRBD2,.,TRBV7-9,TRBJ2-5,16,TGTGCCAGCAGCTTCCCCGGACTAGCGGGAGAAGAGACCCAGTACTTC,CASSFPGLAGEETQYF
.,.,TRBV6-1,TRBJ2-5,12,TGTGCCAGCAGGGGAAGGGAAGAGACCCAGTACTTC,CASRGREETQYF
TRBD2,.,TRBV11-2,TRBJ2-7,18,TGTGCCAGCAGCTTAGGGCTAGCGGGAGCCGCCTACCACCACGAGCAGTACTTC,CASSLGLAGAAYHHEQYF
.,.,TRBV21-1,TRBJ1-2,15,TGTGCCAGCAGCCTCCGGGACAGGGGGCTGGATGGCTACACCTTC,CASSLRDRGLDGYTF
.,.,TRBV24-1,TRBJ2-1,14,TGTGCCACCAGTGACCCCGGGACGCTCAATGAGCAGTTCTTC,CATSDPGTLNEQFF
.,.,TRBV11-2,TRBJ2-2,17,TGTGCCAGCAGCTTAGACCCGGAGGAGGCGAACACCGGGGAGCTGTTTTTT,CASSLDPEEANTGELFF
TRBD1,.,TRBV2,TRBJ2-6,16,TGTGCCAGCAGTGGGAACAGGGGCTCCGGGGCCAACGTCCTGACTTTC,CASSGNRGSGANVLTF
.,.,TRBV29-1,TRBJ2-7,14,TGCAGCGCCCGGACCGAGTCTAGAACCTACGAGCAGTACTTC,CSARTESRTYEQYF
TRBD1,few,TRBV7-9,TRBJ2-7,15,TGTGCCAGCAGCACCGGGACAGGGGATTCCTACGAGCAGTACTTC,CASSTGTGDSYEQYF
.,.,TRBV12-3/TRBV12-4,TRBJ2-4,13,TGTGCCAGCAGTTTGAGGGCCAAAAACGTTCAGTACTTC,CASSLRAKNVQYF
TRBD1,once,TRBV5-1,TRBJ1-6,16,TGCGCCAGCAGCTTGGGGACAGGGACGTTCGGTTCACCCCTCCACTTT,CASSLGTGTFGSPLHF
TRBD1,.,TRBV23-1,TRBJ2-5,15,TGCGCCAGCAGGAACCGGGACAGCAACGAAGAGACCCAGTACTTC,CASRNRDSNEETQYF
.,once,TRBV29-1,TRBJ2-7,14,TGCAGCGTTGAAGTTGGCTCTAGGGCCTCCGAGCAGTACTTC,CSVEVGSRASEQYF
.,.,TRBV20-1,TRBJ2-7,15,TGCAGTGCTAGAACGATTGCGGGATTTAACTACGAGCAGTACTTC,CSARTIAGFNYEQYF
TRBD1,.,TRBV29-1,TRBJ1-4,15,TGCAGCGTTGAAGATAGGGACAGAAGTAATGAAAAACTGTTTTTT,CSVEDRDRSNEKLFF
TRBD2,.,TRBV20-1,TRBJ2-5,16,TGCAGTGCTAGAGATAGAAGCGGGAGGGCCCAAGAGACCCAGTACTTC,CSARDRSGRAQETQYF
.,once,TRBV3-1,TRBJ1-2,14,TGTGCCAGCAGCCTGCGGGCCAACAACTATGGCTACACCTTC,CASSLRANNYGYTF
TRBD1,.,TRBV18,TRBJ1-2,17,TGTGCCAGCTCACCACCAACCGCGGGACAGGGGATCTATGGCTACACCTTC,CASSPPTAGQGIYGYTF
TRBD2,.,TRBV11-1,TRBJ2-1,18,TGTGCCAGCAGCTTGGATGGGTGGCTAGCGGGAGGGTCTAATGAGCAGTTCTTC,CASSLDGWLAGGSNEQFF
TRBD2,.,TRBV27,TRBJ2-1,17,TGTGCCAGCAGTTTAGGAGGAGCGGGAGGTTTTCGTAATGAGCAGTTCTTC,CASSLGGAGGFRNEQFF
.,.,TRBV4-2,TRBJ2-3,17,TGTGCCAGCAGCCAAGAGGTCAAAGGAGAGTTCGCAGATACGCAGTATTTT,CASSQEVKGEFADTQYF
.,.,TRBV20-1,TRBJ2-5,15,TGCAGTGCTAGAGATGTTTTCAGTCGGCAAGAGACCCAGTACTTC,CSARDVFSRQETQYF
TRBD2,.,TRBV4-2,TRBJ2-1,15,TGTGCCAGCAGCCAAGATGGGAGGGGAGACAATGAGCAGTTCTTC,CASSQDGRGDNEQFF
.,few,TRBV25-1,TRBJ1-4,11,TGTGCCAGCAGGTATAATGAAAAACTGTTTTTT,CASRYNEKLFF
TRBD2,few,TRBV9,TRBJ2-1,17,TGTGCCAGCAGCGACAGGACTAGCGGGAGGTCCTACAATGAGCAGTTCTTC,CASSDRTSGRSYNEQFF
.,.,TRBV20-1,TRBJ2-5,14,TGCAGTGCTGGCCGGGACGGGAGAAGGGAGACCCAGTACTTC,CSAGRDGRRETQYF
TRBD2,.,TRBV2,TRBJ2-4,18,TGTGCCAGCAGTGATAGGGCGGGAGGGTTTAGAGCCAAAAACATTCAGTACTTC,CASSDRAGGFRAKNIQYF
.,.,TRBV6-5,TRBJ1-2,13,TGTGCCAGCAGTACCAATGGGGGGAATGGCTACACCTTC,CASSTNGGNGYTF
TRBD2,.,TRBV9,TRBJ2-6,17,TGTGCCAGCAGATCTAGCGGGCCTGACTCTGGGGCCAACGTCCTGACTTTC,CASRSSGPDSGANVLTF
TRBD2,few,TRBV20-1,TRBJ2-7,18,TGCAGTGCTAGAGATGGGGTAAGGACTAGCGGGAGGACCTACGAGCAGTACTTC,CSARDGVRTSGRTYEQYF
.,once,TRBV5-1,TRBJ2-2,16,TGCGCCAGCAGCTTGGAAGGGCAGGGAAACACCGGGGAGCTGTTTTTT,CASSLEGQGNTGELFF
.,.,TRBV10-3,TRBJ2-7,15,TGTGCCATCAGCGATCTACAGACAAGGATCTACGAGCAGTACTTC,CAISDLQTRIYEQYF
.,.,TRBV7-2,TRBJ2-1,16,TGTGCCAGCAGCTTAGCGGTGTCCCTCTCCTACAATGAGCAGTTCTTC,CASSLAVSLSYNEQFF